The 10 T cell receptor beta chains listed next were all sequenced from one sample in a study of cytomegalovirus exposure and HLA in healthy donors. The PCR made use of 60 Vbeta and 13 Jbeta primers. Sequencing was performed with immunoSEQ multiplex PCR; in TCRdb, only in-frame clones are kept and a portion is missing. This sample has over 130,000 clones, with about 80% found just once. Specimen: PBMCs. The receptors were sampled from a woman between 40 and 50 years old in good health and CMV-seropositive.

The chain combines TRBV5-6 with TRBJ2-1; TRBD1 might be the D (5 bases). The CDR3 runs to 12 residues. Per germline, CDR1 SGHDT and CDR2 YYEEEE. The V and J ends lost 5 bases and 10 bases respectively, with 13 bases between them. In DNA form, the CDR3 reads TGTGCCAGCAGAACTGACAGTAACGAGCAGTTCTTC. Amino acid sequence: CASRTDSNEQFF.

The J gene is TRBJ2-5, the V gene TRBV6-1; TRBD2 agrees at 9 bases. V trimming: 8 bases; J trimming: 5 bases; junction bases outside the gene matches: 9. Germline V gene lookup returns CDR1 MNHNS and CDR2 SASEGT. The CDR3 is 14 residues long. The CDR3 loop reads CASSSSGSSETQYF. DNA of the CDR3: TGTGCCAGCTCGAGTAGCGGGAGTAGTGAGACCCAGTACTTC.

The CDR3 sequence: CASSLTGVGGQPQHF. Written as DNA, the CDR3 is TGTGCCAGCAGTCTTACAGGGGTCGGAGGCCAGCCCCAGCATTTT. The chain has TRBV28 and TRBJ1-5; TRBD1 matches 7 bases. The V and J ends lost 5 bases and 7 bases, in that order; junction bases with no gene match: 11. CDR1 is MDHEN, CDR2 SYDVKM, per germline. The CDR3 is 15 residues long.

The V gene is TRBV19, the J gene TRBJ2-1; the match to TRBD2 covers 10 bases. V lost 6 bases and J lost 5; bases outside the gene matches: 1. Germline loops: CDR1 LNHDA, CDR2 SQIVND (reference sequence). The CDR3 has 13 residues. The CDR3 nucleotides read TGTGCCAGTAGAGCGGGAGGGAACAATGAGCAGTTCTTC. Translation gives CASRAGGNNEQFF. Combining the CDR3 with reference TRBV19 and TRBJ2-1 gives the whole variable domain DGGITQSPKYLFRKEGQNVTLSCEQNLNHDAMYWYRQDPGQGLRLIYYSQIVNDFQKGDIAEGYSVSREKKESFPLTVTSAQKNPTAFYLCASRAGGNNEQFFGPGTRLTVL.

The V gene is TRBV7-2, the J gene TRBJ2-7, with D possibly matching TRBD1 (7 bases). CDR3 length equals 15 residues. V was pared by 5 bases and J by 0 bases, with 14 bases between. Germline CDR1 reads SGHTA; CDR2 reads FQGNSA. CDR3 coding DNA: TGTGCCAGCAGCCGACAGGGAGGATACTCCTACGAGCAGTACTTC. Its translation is CASSRQGGYSYEQYF.

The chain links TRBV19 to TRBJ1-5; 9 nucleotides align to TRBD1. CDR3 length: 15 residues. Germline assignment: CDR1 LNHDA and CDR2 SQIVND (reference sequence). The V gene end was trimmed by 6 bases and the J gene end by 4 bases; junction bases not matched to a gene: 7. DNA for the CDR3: TGTGCCAGTAGAGGGGGACAGGGCTTTAATCAGCCCCAGCATTTT. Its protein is CASRGGQGFNQPQHF.

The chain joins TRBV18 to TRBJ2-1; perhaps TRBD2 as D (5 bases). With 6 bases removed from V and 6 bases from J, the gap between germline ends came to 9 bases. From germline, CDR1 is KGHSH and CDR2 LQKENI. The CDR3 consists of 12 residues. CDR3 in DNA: TGTGCCAGCTCGGGAGAGGGCAATGAGCAGTTCTTC. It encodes CASSGEGNEQFF.

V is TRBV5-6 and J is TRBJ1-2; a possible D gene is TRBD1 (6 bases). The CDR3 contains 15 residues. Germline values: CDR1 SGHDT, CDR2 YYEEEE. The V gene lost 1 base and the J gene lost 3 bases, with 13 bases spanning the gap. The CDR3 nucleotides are TGTGCCAGCAGCTTGCGAGGCAGGGGAGACTATGGCTACACCTTC. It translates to CASSLRGRGDYGYTF.

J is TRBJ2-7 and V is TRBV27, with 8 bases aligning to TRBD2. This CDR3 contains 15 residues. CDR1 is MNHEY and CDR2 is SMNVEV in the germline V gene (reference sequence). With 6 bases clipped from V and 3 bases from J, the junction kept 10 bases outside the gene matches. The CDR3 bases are TGTGCCAGCAGGCCTGCGGGAGGCCCGTTCTACGAGCAGTACTTC. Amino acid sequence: CASRPAGGPFYEQYF.

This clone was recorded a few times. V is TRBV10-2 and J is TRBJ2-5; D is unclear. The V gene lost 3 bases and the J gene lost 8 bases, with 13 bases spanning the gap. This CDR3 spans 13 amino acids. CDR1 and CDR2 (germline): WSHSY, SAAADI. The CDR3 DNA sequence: TGCGCCAGCAGTGAAACCCCCGCGGAAACCCAGTACTTC. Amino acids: CASSETPAETQYF.